This T cell receptor (beta chain) is from a study of vaccination effects on CD4 cells after COVID-19. Sequencing was performed with immunoSEQ multiplex PCR; in TCRdb, only in-frame clones are kept and a portion is missing. This sample has under 20,000 clones, with approximately 70% found just once. Details on this clone: Its antigen is unknown.

Before any sequencing was done, the ViraFEST assay used viral peptide pools to expand antigen-specific CD4+ T cells. Culture lasted around eleven days before CD4+ T cell isolation. Two-dose vaccination with either BNT162b2 or mRNA-1273 was given to the participants. On day 3 and again on day 7, half the medium was replaced with IL-2 medium. Trimming cost V 6 bases and J 2 bases, with 9 bases left between them. The CDR3 covers 13 residues. The germline gives CDR1 MNHEY, CDR2 SVGAGI. This TCR was recovered from a human donor who received a COVID-19 vaccine. The material was CD4+ T cells from PBMCs cultured with SARS-CoV-2 spike peptides, obtained after COVID-19 vaccination. The rearrangement uses TRBV6-5 and TRBJ2-3; perhaps D is TRBD1 or TRBD2 (6 bases each). CDR3: CASSRGLTDTQYF. For the CDR3, the DNA is TGTGCCAGCAGCAGGGGACTCACAGATACGCAGTATTTT.